This section outlines one T cell receptor (beta chain) sequence together with its context. Its antigen is unknown. Qualities for individual bases were not recorded, and no much larger clone is one base off. The sample belongs to a study of cytomegalovirus exposure and HLA in healthy donors (dated by TCRdb to 2016 to 2017). Study-wide context: An earlier analysis of some 600 of the donors reported under 300 Gb of sequence data and 95 million to 130 million unique TCR beta sequences obtained from 150 million to 200 million T cells. In an earlier analysis of 500 to 650 of the donors, high-throughput TCR beta sequencing was used to judge whether each TCR beta V gene segment behaved as functional or pseudogenic. In a later analysis, previously published TCR beta repertoires from roughly 710 donors were re-analyzed and high-resolution HLA genotyping was added so that TCR occurrence patterns could be studied. Along with the roughly 610-subject first cohort, a separate validation cohort of about 110 different subjects was used. A handful of DR-DQ haplotypes were treated as single units for association and clustering because of strong linkage in the cohort. Among roughly 400 genotyped donors of the cohort, an average of approximately 240,000 unique TCR beta nucleotide sequences were sequenced per donor, roughly a sixth of them non-productive. The number of donors typed differed by locus, with about 629-630 for A, B, C, DRB1 and DQB1, 522 for DQA1, 606 for DPA1, and approximately 470 for DPB1. HLA typing included class I and class II loci at four-digit resolution. Donor age, sex, ethnicity and CMV serostatus were compiled together with the repertoire data. Of the 350 to 450 genotyped donors, 81% were placed in the genetic ancestry cluster associated with self-reported Caucasian donors. Every discovery cohort repertoire had been produced on one sequencing platform. To predict cytomegalovirus infection status, the study brought together high-throughput TCR immunosequencing, statistical association of individual TCRs with disease status, and machine learning. The study was designed to test whether signatures of past pathogen exposure could be identified by cataloging public T cell receptors. The later analysis used no new phenotypic data to find candidate immune exposures, relying instead on TCR beta sequences and their occurrence across donors. An early release that covered fewer than 800 HLA-typed donors contained approximately 300 gigabases of sequencing data and tens of millions of unique TCR sequences. Using immunosequencing, the study profiled T cell repertoires from around 670 subjects and related those repertoires to cytomegalovirus serostatus. Genome-wide SNP genotypes for about three fifths of the roughly 670 donors were used in a later genetic analysis, which treated that subset as a discovery cohort.

CDR1 and CDR2 (SGHRS, YFSETQ) derive from the germline V gene. Taken from cysteine to phenylalanine, the CDR3 has 12 residues. Just the 36-base CDR3 DNA is kept, in frame starting at base 1. V ends up 4 bases short and J 6 bases short, with an unmatched junction base count of 3. The cohort comprised approximately 700 healthy bone marrow donors. Cohort members were all nominally healthy when sampled, although unrecorded immune exposures were likely present. The donor tested CMV seronegative and was one of the 352 seronegative cohort members. Each donor provided a peripheral blood sample, and peripheral blood mononuclear cells were used for TCR beta sequencing. Genomic DNA extraction from the blood cell samples was performed with the Qiagen DNeasy Blood Extraction Kit. The library was obtained by the immunoSEQ multiplex PCR assay. The multiplex PCR relied on a mix of 60 forward primers for TCR Vbeta segments and 13 reverse primers for TCR Jbeta segments. Amplification of the CDR3 region of rearranged TCR beta genes was performed with a multiplex PCR assay on genomic DNA. The Illumina HiSeq System was used to sequence the amplified TCR beta libraries as 87-base-pair reads. Per the source publication's procedure: Across the 666 repertoires, a later analysis counted tens of millions of unique TCR beta chains, some 11 million of which were shared by at least two donors. To remove PCR and sequencing errors, raw reads were error-corrected and collapsed into unique sequences using a nearest-neighbor algorithm that merged closely related sequences. V, D and J gene segments were assigned by aligning CDR3 sequences to IMGT reference sequences. For a sequence to be retained, a match of at least six nucleotides was required to both a V gene segment and a J gene segment. Rearrangements were classified as productive when the CDR3 lacked stop codons and remained in frame with V and J, and all other rearrangements were classified as non-productive. CDR3 was defined by IMGT convention, running from the second conserved V-encoded cysteine to the conserved J-encoded phenylalanine. The earlier analysis of about 570 of the donors excluded any sequence lacking an unambiguous match to a single V gene segment. An earlier analysis of 587 of the donors called V segments functional above 56.7% productive rearrangements and segregating when the between-donor standard deviation exceeded 5%. To diagnose cytomegalovirus status from the catalog of TCR beta chain sequences, a statistical classification framework was built. V and J gene assignment, in a later analysis, came from comparing TCR nucleotide sequences with IMGT/GENE-DB human TR gene sequences. In a later analysis, CDR3 sequences and most-parsimonious VDJ recombination scenarios were assigned using the TCRdist pipeline. A later analysis defined each TCR beta chain by its CDR3 amino acid sequence plus V-gene family, and excluded reads lacking a unique V-gene family. As a way to deal with suspected cross-contamination and a sequencing artifact, a later analysis dropped roughly 620 nucleotide sequences that were highly shared and had low generation probability. For each public chain, a later analysis derived a clonal expansion index from normalized ranks of inferred template counts within each repertoire. Generation probabilities in a later analysis came from a VDJ recombination model fitted to out-of-frame rearrangements, and those results were checked against IGoR. A later analysis scored TCR-TCR, TCR-HLA and TCR-CMV co-occurrence with hypergeometric tests, applying a repertoire-size bias correction to TCR pairs. In a later analysis, false discovery rates were estimated by permuting HLA or CMV assignments 20 times. In a later analysis, co-occurring TCRs were grouped using DBSCAN, with TCRdist sequence similarity added in when clustering inside HLA-allele-positive subsets. For co-occurrence clustering, repertoires with fewer than 30,000 or more than 120,000 public chains were excluded, along with roughly 5 repertoires with anomalous nucleotide sharing. TCRdb mirrors the immuneACCESS table, restricted to in-frame sequences. Some clones are absent from its copies; in checked studies, under half trace to an unresolved V gene, and the reason for the others is unknown. V and J calls and clone size come straight from that table; D and trimming were deduced from the DNA. The sample profile shows 120,000 to 150,000 clones; roughly 79% of them were found once. The ten top clones hold 1.5% to 2% of the sample.

Overall study outcomes, separate from this receptor: A later analysis associated around 16,000 TCR beta sequences with specific HLA alleles at a false discovery rate of 0.05. HLA typing was unavailable for some donors at each locus, so association tests used only the typed subset. The classifier was reported to diagnose cytomegalovirus status with high specificity and sensitivity in both the original cohort and the validation cohort. In a later analysis, HLA-associated TCR beta chains were found to be more clonally expanded and to have lower generation probabilities than equally common non-associated chains. Broadly in line with IMGT annotations, most TCR beta V segments showed up in productive rearrangements about 87% or about 30% of the time in an earlier analysis of several hundred of the donors. In vitro tests confirmed that a few of the cytomegalovirus-associated TCR beta chains recognize cytomegalovirus antigens. Sequencing depth was assumed to be roughly uniform across donors in the presence/absence analyses, though that assumption may not hold. An association between a missense DCLRE1C variant and V-gene and J-gene trimming of TCR beta chains was found in a later genetic analysis and replicated in an independent cohort. According to the authors, the approach could potentially be generalized to other disease states and immunological phenotypes. Some IMGT-functional V segments, including TRBV6-2 and TRBV6-3, could not be distinguished by the 87-base-pair reads and were therefore excluded. A cluster of highly shared sequence variants was judged likely to represent a technical artifact of the sequencing pipeline. For the cohort, immune exposure information was limited to CMV serostatus. Only TCR beta chains were sequenced in this cohort, and the absence of alpha or paired-chain data limited detectable features. Because counts were too low, seventeen rarely observed V segments, including chromosome 9 orphons, were excluded from the earlier analysis of around 640 of the donors. Linkage disequilibrium might explain the correlated functional status among segregating V segments, but an unknown experimental factor could not be excluded. According to a later analysis, TCR association rates differed among HLA loci, with DRB1 alleles showing the most associated TCRs and HLA-C alleles showing the fewest. According to a later analysis, parvovirus B19, influenza, CMV and Epstein-Barr virus appeared linked to several top co-occurrence clusters. In a later analysis, most CMV-associated TCR beta chains were found to appear HLA-restricted, with HLA associations seemingly driven largely by CMV exposure. Strong co-occurrence of HLA alleles, especially DR and DQ, made assigning TCR associations to individual alleles difficult. A further reported finding was that TCR beta sequences accurately predicted the HLA-A and HLA-B alleles for most subjects in the first cohort. Most TCR sequences were seen in very few donors, while some public TCRs were found in many individuals. A later genetic analysis reported fewer N-insertions in productive TCRs among donors in an Asian-associated ancestry cluster than the roughly 720-donor mean. A total of roughly 160 TCR beta chains were listed by the study as associated with cytomegalovirus.

Recombination linked TRBV5-1 to TRBJ2-7; 8 of the junction bases match TRBD2. Material for sequencing was PBMCs. The clonotype was recovered from a woman aged 30 to 39 in good health and CMV-seronegative. The bases are TGCGCCAGCAGCCCTCGGGGGGGCGAGCAGTACTTC. This gives the protein CASSPRGGEQYF.